These T cell receptor beta chains were read from a single sample in a study of beta chain features in type 1 diabetes. Profiled with immunoSEQ multiplex PCR; TCRdb holds only in-frame clones, not every one. The profile shows around 300,000 clones, 14% of them singletons. The sequenced material came from central memory CD4+ T cells from blood. These receptors were collected from a man in his thirties or forties in good health. Each CDR3 is given with its conserved first and last residue. The D gene is left open where the match is weak. Only some rows state a clone size, as once, few, many or a class for expanded clones.

clone size	J gene	D gene	V gene	CDR3 protein	CDR3 DNA
NA	TRBJ2-5	NA	TRBV7-2	CASNHERKETRYF	TGTGCCAGCAATCATGAACGAAAAGAGACCCGGTACTTC
NA	TRBJ2-7	NA	TRBV13	CASSESPHTGYEQYF	TGTGCCAGCAGTGAATCGCCGCATACAGGTTACGAGCAGTACTTC
many	TRBJ2-1	NA	TRBV14	CASSPLAGLYNEQFF	TGTGCCAGCAGCCCCTTGGCCGGGCTATACAATGAGCAGTTCTTC
few	TRBJ2-3	NA	TRBV6-1	CASSWTPGRHTQYF	TGTGCCAGCAGTTGGACCCCCGGGAGACATACGCAGTATTTT
NA	TRBJ2-7	TRBD1	TRBV5-1	CASSYGQGGEQYF	TGCGCCAGCAGCTACGGACAGGGGGGCGAGCAGTACTTC
NA	TRBJ1-3	NA	TRBV7-2	CASSFMGGSGNTLYF	TGTGCCAGCAGCTTTATGGGGGGCTCTGGAAACACCTTATATTTT
NA	TRBJ1-6	NA	TRBV6-1	CASSERDRNSPLHF	TGTGCCAGCAGTGAAAGGGATAGAAATTCACCCCTCCACTTT
few	TRBJ2-1	TRBD2	TRBV7-2	CASSQSGTSYNEQFF	TGTGCCAGCAGCCAATCCGGGACTAGCTACAATGAGCAGTTCTTC
few	TRBJ1-2	NA	TRBV7-3	CASSLSQGYGYTF	TGTGCCAGCAGCTTGTCACAGGGTTATGGCTACACCTTC
NA	TRBJ2-2	TRBD2	TRBV11-2	CASSRTSGSEAGELFF	TGTGCCAGCAGCAGGACTAGCGGGAGTGAGGCCGGGGAGCTGTTTTTT
NA	TRBJ1-6	NA	TRBV4-3	CASSQEALGPLHF	TGCGCCAGCAGCCAAGAGGCCCTTGGACCCCTCCACTTT
few	TRBJ1-2	NA	TRBV18	CASSLTGLEGYGYTF	TGTGCCAGCTCACTAACCGGGCTCGAGGGCTATGGCTACACCTTC
NA	TRBJ1-3	NA	TRBV29-1	CSAGGSSGNTIYF	TGCAGCGCTGGAGGGAGCTCTGGAAACACCATATATTTT
once	TRBJ1-1	TRBD1	TRBV30	CAWSVQDREAFF	TGTGCCTGGAGTGTACAGGACAGGGAAGCTTTCTTT
few	TRBJ2-3	TRBD1	TRBV2	CASSKAGGADTQYF	TGTGCCAGCAGCAAAGCAGGGGGTGCAGATACGCAGTATTTT
once	TRBJ2-5	NA	TRBV6-5	CASSAQKTQYF	TGTGCCAGCAGCGCACAGAAGACCCAGTACTTC
NA	TRBJ2-7	TRBD1	TRBV11-3	CASSPRTGTGGEQYF	TGTGCCAGCAGCCCCCGAACCGGGACAGGGGGCGAGCAGTACTTC
many	TRBJ2-1	NA	TRBV19	CATGRALGNEQFF	TGTGCCACGGGACGGGCCTTGGGGAATGAGCAGTTCTTC
few	TRBJ2-1	TRBD2	TRBV19	CASSKGSGTNEQFF	TGTGCCAGTAGTAAGGGTAGCGGGACAAATGAGCAGTTCTTC
few	TRBJ1-1	TRBD1	TRBV6-5	CASSSPGTAVAFF	TGTGCCAGCAGTTCCCCAGGGACAGCGGTAGCTTTCTTT
NA	TRBJ2-3	NA	TRBV18	CASSPNSDTQYF	TGTGCCAGCTCACCTAATTCAGATACGCAGTATTTT
NA	TRBJ2-1	NA	TRBV15	CATSRTTGSSYNEQFF	TGTGCCACCAGCAGAACCACAGGGAGCTCCTACAATGAGCAGTTCTTC
NA	TRBJ1-2	NA	TRBV4-1	CASSLVGQAYGYTF	TGTGCCAGCAGCTTGGTCGGCCAGGCGTATGGCTACACCTTC
NA	TRBJ1-4	NA	TRBV4-1	CASSKNEKLFF	TGCGCCAGCAGCAAAAATGAAAAACTGTTTTTT
NA	TRBJ1-1	NA	TRBV25-1	CASSWTDPNTEAFF	TGTGCCAGCAGTTGGACAGACCCGAACACTGAAGCTTTCTTT
NA	TRBJ2-3	TRBD1	TRBV7-2	CASSRMGQGGDTQYF	TGTGCCAGCAGCCGAATGGGACAGGGGGGAGATACGCAGTATTTT
NA	TRBJ2-7	TRBD2	TRBV4-3	CASSQLAGAEEYF	TGCGCCAGCAGCCAACTAGCGGGGGCGGAGGAGTACTTC
NA	TRBJ2-1	TRBD2	TRBV6-1	CASSLAGHSYNEQFF	TGTGCCAGCAGTTTAGCGGGACACTCCTACAATGAGCAGTTCTTC
NA	TRBJ2-5	NA	TRBV5-1	CASYDQETQYF	TGCGCCAGCTACGACCAAGAGACCCAGTACTTC
NA	TRBJ1-4	NA	TRBV11-2	CASSLALRRNEKLFF	TGTGCCAGCAGCTTAGCTCTCAGAAGGAATGAAAAACTGTTTTTT
few	TRBJ2-7	NA	TRBV7-2	CASKQEEATYEQYF	TGTGCCAGCAAACAAGAGGAGGCCACCTACGAGCAGTACTTC
few	TRBJ1-5	NA	TRBV4-3	CASSPGEGSGNQPQHF	TGCGCCAGCAGCCCGGGAGAGGGTTCGGGCAATCAGCCCCAGCATTTT
NA	TRBJ1-5	NA	TRBV9	CASSAGDQPQHF	TGTGCCAGCAGCGCCGGTGATCAGCCCCAGCATTTT
few	TRBJ2-1	NA	TRBV5-1	CASSLGTFSYNEQFF	TGCGCCAGCAGCTTGGGGACTTTTTCCTACAATGAGCAGTTCTTC
NA	TRBJ2-5	TRBD1	TRBV6-5	CASRTGVETQYF	TGTGCCAGCAGAACAGGGGTAGAGACCCAGTACTTC
many	TRBJ1-1	NA	TRBV10-3	CAISLNSRGTEAFF	TGTGCCATCAGCCTCAATTCCAGGGGAACTGAAGCTTTCTTT
few	TRBJ2-7	NA	TRBV4-1	CASSLRRSSYEQYF	TGCGCCAGCAGCCTACGTAGAAGCTCCTACGAGCAGTACTTC
few	TRBJ2-1	NA	TRBV6-6	CASSRLEGSYNEQFF	TGTGCCAGCAGTCGATTGGAGGGCTCCTACAATGAGCAGTTCTTC
few	TRBJ1-2	NA	TRBV2	CASSEGQGYGYTF	TGTGCCAGCAGTGAAGGCCAGGGCTATGGCTACACCTTC
NA	TRBJ2-1	TRBD2	TRBV7-9	CASSLAGLAYNEQFF	TGTGCCAGCAGCTTAGCGGGACTAGCCTACAATGAGCAGTTCTTC